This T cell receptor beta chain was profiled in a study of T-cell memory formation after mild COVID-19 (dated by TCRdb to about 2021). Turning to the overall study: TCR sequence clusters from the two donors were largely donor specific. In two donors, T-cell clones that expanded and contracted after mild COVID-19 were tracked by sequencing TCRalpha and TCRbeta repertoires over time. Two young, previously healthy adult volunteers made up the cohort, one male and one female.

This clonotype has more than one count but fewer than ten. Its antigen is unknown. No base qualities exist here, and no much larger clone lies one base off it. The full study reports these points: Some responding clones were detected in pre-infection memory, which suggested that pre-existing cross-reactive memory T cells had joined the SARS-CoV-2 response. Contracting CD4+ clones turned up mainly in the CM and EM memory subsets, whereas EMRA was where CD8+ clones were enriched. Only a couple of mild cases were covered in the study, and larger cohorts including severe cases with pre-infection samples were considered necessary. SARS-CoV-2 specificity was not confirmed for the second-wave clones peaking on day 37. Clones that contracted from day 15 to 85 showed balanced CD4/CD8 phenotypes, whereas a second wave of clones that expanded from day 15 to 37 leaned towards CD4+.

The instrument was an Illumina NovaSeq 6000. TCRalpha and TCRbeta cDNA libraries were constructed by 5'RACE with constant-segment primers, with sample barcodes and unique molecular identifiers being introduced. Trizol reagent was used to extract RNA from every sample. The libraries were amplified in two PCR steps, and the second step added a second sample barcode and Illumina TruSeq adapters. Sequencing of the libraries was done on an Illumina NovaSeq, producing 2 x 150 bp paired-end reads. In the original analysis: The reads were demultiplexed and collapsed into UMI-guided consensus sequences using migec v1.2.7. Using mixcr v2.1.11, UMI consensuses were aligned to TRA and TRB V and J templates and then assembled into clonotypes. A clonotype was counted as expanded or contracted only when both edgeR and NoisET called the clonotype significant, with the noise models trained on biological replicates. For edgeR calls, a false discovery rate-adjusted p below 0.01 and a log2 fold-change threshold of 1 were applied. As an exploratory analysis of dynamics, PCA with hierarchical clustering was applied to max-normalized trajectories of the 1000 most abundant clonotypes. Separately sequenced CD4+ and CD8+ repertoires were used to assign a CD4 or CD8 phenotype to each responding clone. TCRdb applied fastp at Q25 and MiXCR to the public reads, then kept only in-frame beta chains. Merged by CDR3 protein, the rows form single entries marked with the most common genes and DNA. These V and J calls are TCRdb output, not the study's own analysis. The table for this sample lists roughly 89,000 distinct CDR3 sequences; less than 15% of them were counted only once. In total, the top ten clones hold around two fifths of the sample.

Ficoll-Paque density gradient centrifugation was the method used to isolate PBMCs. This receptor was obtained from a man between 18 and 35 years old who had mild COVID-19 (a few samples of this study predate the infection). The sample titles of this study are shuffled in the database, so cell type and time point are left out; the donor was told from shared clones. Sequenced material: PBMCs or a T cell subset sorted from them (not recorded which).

DNA sequence: TGTGCCAGTAGTAGTCCGGACGGGGAGACCCAGTACTTC. It translates to CASSSPDGETQYF. The V gene is TRBV19 and the J gene is TRBJ2-5, with the D gene not confidently named. The CDR3 goes from the cysteine to the phenylalanine over 13 residues. Here the CDR3 DNA is all that survives: 39 bases in frame from base 1. CDR1 and CDR2 (LNHDA, SQIVND) derive from the germline V gene (reference sequence). V loses 4 bases of germline sequence and J loses 5 bases, and the interval between the two ends is 11 bases.